Below, 3 T cell receptor beta chains from the same sample are listed, as sequenced in a study of T cells in Graves' hyperthyroidism and ophthalmopathy. Amplified regions were TCR beta CDR3 sequences from RNA transcripts. When the TCR CDR3 underwent first-round RT-PCR, the HTBI primer set was used. TCRdb re-derived calls from the multiplex PCR reads in MiXCR, one entry per CDR3 protein. The table lists about 210,000 distinct CDR3 sequences, 17% of them singletons, with 50% in the top ten. The material sequenced was blood. These receptors were collected from a man aged 45-65 years with Graves' hyperthyroidism.

The gene calls are TRBV11-1 and TRBJ2-7; possible D gene TRBD2, 6 bases. This CDR3 is built from 14 residues. Between the trimmed V and J ends, which lost 3 bases and 1 base, there was a span of 10 bases. The germline V gene has CDR1 SGHAT and CDR2 FQDESV (reference sequence). CDR3 sequence: CASSFFSGSYEQYF. CDR3 DNA: TGTGCCAGCAGCTTCTTTAGCGGTTCCTACGAGCAGTACTTC.

The CDR3 region has the DNA TGCAGTGCTAGAGGGGGGACAGGTACATATGGCTACACCTTC. Residues: CSARGGTGTYGYTF. The chain links TRBV20-1 to TRBJ1-2; 8 bases are a match to TRBD1. Germline assignment: CDR1 DFQATT and CDR2 SNEGSKA (reference sequence). With V trimmed by 1 base and J by 5 bases, 6 bases remained unmatched. There are 14 residues in the CDR3.

This clonotype was counted at least ten times. The chain couples TRBV27 to TRBJ1-1; D not resolved. Trimming shortened V by 0 bases and J by 1 base, and 6 bases separated the two germline ends. CDR3 size: 14 residues. CDR1 and CDR2 from the germline V gene are MNHEY and SMNVEV (reference sequence). The CDR3 reads CASSLSWANTEAFF. The CDR3 coding sequence is TGTGCCAGCAGTTTATCTTGGGCGAACACTGAAGCTTTCTTT.